This TCR beta chain was identified during a study of T cell responses to AZD1222 COVID-19 vaccine. Here immunoSEQ multiplex PCR was the method, and the copy in TCRdb shows in-frame clones only, minus some. Of fewer than 150,000 clones in the sample, 89% were seen once. General study findings and limits: Seropositive status at baseline applied to only five to seven AZD1222 recipients.

The germline V gene has CDR1 SQVTM and CDR2 ANQGSEA. The V end was cut by 7 bases, the J end by 5 bases, with 24 bases between. The CDR3 loop spans 16 amino acids. A remark on this clone: Its antigen is unknown.

The chain uses TRBV29-1 and TRBJ2-1; the D gene could be TRBD1 or TRBD2 (6 bases each). The origin of this receptor is an adult in good health. The specimen comprised peripheral blood, sampled on day 0 of AZD1222 vaccination. This CDR3 is CSAHSGGLARHNEQFF. The CDR3 nucleotides are TGCAGCGCCCACTCTGGGGGGCTAGCGCGTCACAATGAGCAGTTCTTC.